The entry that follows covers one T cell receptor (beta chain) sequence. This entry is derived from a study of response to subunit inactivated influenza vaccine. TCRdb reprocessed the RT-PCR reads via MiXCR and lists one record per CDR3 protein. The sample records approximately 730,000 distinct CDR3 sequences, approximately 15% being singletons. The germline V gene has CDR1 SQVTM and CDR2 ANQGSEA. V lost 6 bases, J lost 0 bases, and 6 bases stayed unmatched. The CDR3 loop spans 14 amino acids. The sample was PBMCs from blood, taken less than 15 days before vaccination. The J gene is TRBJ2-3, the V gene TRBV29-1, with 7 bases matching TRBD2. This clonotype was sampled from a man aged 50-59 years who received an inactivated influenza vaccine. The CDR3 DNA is TGCAGCGTCTCCTTTAGCGGGAGCACAGATACGCAGTATTTT. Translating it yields CSVSFSGSTDTQYF.